This T cell receptor (beta chain) appears in the sequencing data of a study of molecular identifiers for immune sequencing clone quantification (dated by TCRdb to 2016 to 2019). Study-wide context: For a replicate experiment, the RNA from either approximately 20,000 or 100,000 naive CD8 T cells was divided into five aliquots, and four of those aliquots went on to sequencing. The study was a methods study using CD8 T cells to benchmark molecular-identifier clustering-based TCR repertoire sequencing (MIDCIRS) and TCR RNA copy counting. Overall study outcomes, separate from this receptor: When barcode sub-clustering was left out, chimeric consensus sequences inflated TCR diversity, with chimeras reaching as high as 47%. Modeling indicated approximately 2.7 TCR RNA copies recovered per cell, compared with about 9.4 by digital PCR, which implies a capture efficiency of approximately 29%. The naive libraries included spiked-in Jurkat TCR RNA (roughly nine copies' worth), and this Jurkat TCR RNA is not part of the donor repertoire. Clones above 20 RNA copies held over 97% of molecules in CMV-specific effector cells but under 1% in naive cells. The sizes of highly expanded clones could end up underestimated when identical TCR molecules share a barcode. Spiked-in Jurkat TCR RNA equal to a single cell's worth was reported to be detectable even within one million naive CD8 T cells.

The protocol used for the library was PCR. The sequencer was an Illumina HiSeq 4000. Bulk TCR libraries were made following a previously described method, with the TCR primers given in Table S5. The Qiagen AllPrep DNA/RNA kit was used to purify total RNA. Before any analysis, reads coming from multiple sequencing runs of the same library were combined into one pool. In the original analysis: Only reads with exact TCR constant sequence were kept, trimmed to 150 nt, and grouped by their 12-nt molecular barcodes. Within each barcode group, reads were sub-clustered at a 15% Levenshtein threshold, and quality-weighted consensus sequences were built per RNA molecule. Non-functional sequences were removed, as were lower-count sequences one edit away from another. Barcode sub-clusters with fewer than 20% of the maximum read count were removed, based on fitting two negative binomial distributions. TCRdb trimmed public reads at Q25 via fastp, called clones via MiXCR and kept in-frame beta chains. Every CDR3 protein is listed once, alongside the most common genes and DNA of its rows. In this record, the V and J calls reflect TCRdb's handling and not the investigators' own analysis. The sample data list 600,000 to 650,000 distinct CDR3 sequences, and just under 20% of these were observed just once. Roughly 0.9% of the sample comes from the top ten.

As regards this clonotype: The clone's antigen remains unknown. No much larger clonotype is one base removed from it; base qualities were not supplied.

Libraries of naive CD8 T cells were generated from about 21,000 to 970,000 sorted cells, with 10%, 30% or 50% of the purified RNA used. On a BD FACSAria II, naive CD8 T cells were FACS-sorted as CD8+CD4-CCR7+CD45RA+ and collected into RLT Plus buffer. To test detection sensitivity, Jurkat RNA equivalent to more than 8 TCR copies was spiked into samples of about 20,000-1,100,000 naive CD8 T cells. Enrichment of CD8 T cells was performed with RosetteSep CD8+ T Cell Enrichment Cocktail and Ficoll-Paque, after which ACK red cell lysis was carried out. This TCR derives from a human donor in good health. Some libraries in this study had Jurkat cell RNA spiked in. The sample taken for sequencing was naive CD8+ T cells from blood, with Jurkat cell RNA spiked in. The cell subset or site label for this specimen denotes: FACS-sorted CD8+CD4-CCR7+CD45RA+ naive T cells.

The nucleotide sequence reads TGTGCCAGCAGCTTAGTGGGGGGGGGGCCTGGCAATGAGCAGTTCTTC. Translated, it reads CASSLVGGGPGNEQFF. The chain uses TRBV7-9 and TRBJ2-1; a weak D assignment points to TRBD2 (7 bases agree). The CDR3 runs 16 amino acids, cysteine and phenylalanine included. Only the CDR3 DNA is retained, 48 bases long and in frame from the first base. Cut back by 1 base and 6 bases, the V and J ends lie 16 bases apart. As encoded in the germline V gene (reference sequence), CDR1 is SEHNR while CDR2 is FQNEAQ.